This TCR beta chain originates from a study of blood T cell repertoires in COVID-19. Background on the study: Sites across the United States, Italy and Spain contributed samples from acute and convalescent COVID-19. Sources were T cells, B-cell-depleted T cells, or PBMCs; the material itself was cDNA or gDNA.

The V gene's germline CDR1 is SEHNR and CDR2 FQNEAQ (reference sequence). The CDR3 has 16 amino acids. The V gene lost 5 bases and the J gene lost 0 bases, with 14 bases spanning the gap. Assay: immunoSEQ multiplex PCR; the TCRdb copy retains only in-frame clones and omits some. This table holds 95,000 to 150,000 clones, about 94% found once. Seattle participants joined during active infection and were tracked over time. This TCR was sampled from a middle-aged man with COVID-19, enrolled during active disease. The V gene is TRBV7-9, the J gene TRBJ2-1; D uncertain. The source material was peripheral blood. The CDR3 coding sequence is TGTGCCAGCAGCCCCCCATTTGGCGGCTCCTACAATGAGCAGTTCTTC. Its translation is CASSPPFGGSYNEQFF.